The 16 T cell receptor beta chains given below trace back to one sample, sequenced in a study of radiotherapy plus CTLA-4 blockade in lung cancer. Assay: immunoSEQ multiplex PCR; the TCRdb copy retains only in-frame clones and omits some. Of over 100,000 clones listed, over 65% were seen once; the top ten hold roughly 3.1%. Source: peripheral blood, taken from a patient treated with radiotherapy plus ipilimumab. The receptors shown here come from a human donor with non-small cell lung cancer that progressed on radiotherapy plus ipilimumab. Some clones in this sample may be carry-over from other donors' samples.

The J gene is TRBJ2-7, the V gene TRBV5-6, with TRBD2 matching over 7 bases. The germline V gene has CDR1 SGHDT and CDR2 YYEEEE. The length of the CDR3 is 13 residues. Trimming removed 5 bases from V and 5 bases from J; junction bases left unmatched: 7. In nucleotides, the CDR3 is TGTGCCAGCAGAAGGACTAGTGGGGACGAGCAGTACTTC. This sequence encodes CASRRTSGDEQYF.

The V call is TRBV6-1, the J call TRBJ1-1; D unclear. CDR1 is MNHNS and CDR2 is SASEGT in the germline V gene. CDR3 length: 12 residues. Trimming pared 5 bases from V and 8 bases from J, leaving 12 bases between. CDR3 nucleotide sequence: TGTGCCAGCAGTACCGTCCGATCCGAAGCTTTCTTT. Translation gives CASSTVRSEAFF.

This chain uses TRBV7-9 with TRBJ2-1; 7 positions agree with TRBD1. V shed 8 bases and J 0 bases; nucleotides not matched to a gene: 16. CDR1 and CDR2 (germline): SEHNR, FQNEAQ (reference sequence). This CDR3 comprises 18 residues. CDR3 amino acids: CASVLGTVQFSSYNEQFF. The CDR3 coding sequence is TGTGCCAGCGTTTTAGGGACAGTTCAATTTAGCTCCTACAATGAGCAGTTCTTC.

This clone was seen more than once but under ten times. This rearrangement joins TRBV29-1 to TRBJ2-3; D is undetermined. CDR1 and CDR2 from the germline V gene are SQVTM and ANQGSEA. This CDR3 is 12 amino acids long. Trimming cost V 4 bases and J 5 bases, with 10 bases left between them. CDR3 in amino acids: CSVGGGGDTQYF. The CDR3 coding sequence is TGCAGCGTTGGAGGCGGTGGAGATACGCAGTATTTT.

The chain combines TRBV6-6 with TRBJ2-7, with 11 bases identical to TRBD2. V lost 5 bases, J lost 3 bases, and 6 bases stayed unmatched. Germline V lookup: CDR1 MNHNY, CDR2 SVGAGI (reference sequence). There are 15 residues in the CDR3. The CDR3 DNA sequence: TGTGCCAGCAGTCTCCCGACTAGCGGGGTCTACGAGCAGTACTTC. This sequence encodes CASSLPTSGVYEQYF.

With respect to this clone: Mismatch with germline at one junction end may stem from a read error. The chain carries TRBV7-7 and TRBJ1-3; TRBD1 matches 8 bases. Germline V lookup: CDR1 SSHAT, CDR2 FNYEAQ (reference sequence). The CDR3 runs 16 residues. This CDR3 reads CASSSGQGSLGNTIYF. In DNA, the CDR3 is TGTGCTAGCAGCTCCGGACAGGGATCCCTTGGAAACACCATATATTTT.

The table lists this clone with a count of one. The chain recombines TRBV6-5 with TRBJ2-7, with D tentatively TRBD1 (5 bases). The CDR3 runs to 13 residues. V lost 0 bases and J lost 7, with 10 bases in between. Germline CDR1 is MNHEY and CDR2 is SVGAGI. This CDR3 is CASSYSTQVEQYF. The CDR3 DNA reads as TGTGCCAGCAGTTACTCAACACAGGTTGAGCAGTACTTC.

The chain couples TRBV7-9 to TRBJ1-1; 10 bases map to TRBD1. CDR3 length: 15 residues. Germline values: CDR1 SEHNR, CDR2 FQNEAQ (reference sequence). Trimming removed 2 bases from V and 4 bases from J; junction bases left unmatched: 4. DNA for the CDR3: TGTGCCAGCAGCTTACGGGGACAGGGGAGCACTGAAGCTTTCTTT. It translates to CASSLRGQGSTEAFF.

This clone was counted a few times. The rearrangement uses TRBV29-1 and TRBJ2-5, with 8 bases that match TRBD1. This CDR3 comprises 12 residues. Germline V gene sequence: CDR1 SQVTM, CDR2 ANQGSEA. V shed 5 bases and J 5 bases; nucleotides not matched to a gene: 4. The CDR3 loop reads CSVNRGSETQYF. DNA of the CDR3: TGCAGCGTTAACAGGGGGTCGGAGACCCAGTACTTC.

This chain uses TRBV20-1 with TRBJ2-7; 7 bases agree with TRBD1. CDR3 length: 11 amino acids. V trimming: 8 bases; J trimming: 3 bases; junction bases outside the gene matches: 4. Germline V gene sequence: CDR1 DFQATT, CDR2 SNEGSKA (reference sequence). In DNA, the CDR3 is TGCAGTTCGACAGGGATCTACGAGCAGTACTTC. It is translated as CSSTGIYEQYF.

This chain uses TRBV19 with TRBJ1-2; D perhaps matches TRBD1 (5 bases). Germline V gives CDR1 LNHDA, CDR2 SQIVND (reference sequence). V was trimmed by 0 bases and J by 4 bases, leaving 9 bases between them. The CDR3 has 14 residues. The CDR3 is CASSIDHGGYGYTF. In nucleotides, the CDR3 is TGTGCCAGTAGTATAGATCACGGGGGCTATGGCTACACCTTC. The whole variable domain, filled in from reference TRBV19 and TRBJ1-2, reads DGGITQSPKYLFRKEGQNVTLSCEQNLNHDAMYWYRQDPGQGLRLIYYSQIVNDFQKGDIAEGYSVSREKKESFPLTVTSAQKNPTAFYLCASSIDHGGYGYTFGSGTRLTVV.

The V gene is TRBV11-1, the J gene TRBJ2-7; no clear D gene. Trimming stripped 4 bases from V and 6 bases from J, with 10 bases between. The length of the CDR3 is 12 residues. CDR1 SGHAT and CDR2 FQDESV come from the germline V gene (reference sequence). CDR3 amino acids: CASSSRPSEQYF. Written as DNA, the CDR3 is TGTGCCAGCAGCTCCCGACCCAGCGAGCAGTACTTC.

The genes are TRBV6-5 and TRBJ1-5, with 7 positions matching TRBD1. The CDR3 runs 14 residues. V gave up 6 bases and J gave up 5 bases; unmatched junction bases: 7. Germline CDR1 is MNHEY and CDR2 is SVGAGI. The CDR3 loop reads CASSRQGVDQPQHF. DNA for the CDR3: TGTGCCAGCAGCCGACAGGGCGTGGATCAGCCCCAGCATTTT.

In its sample, this clone was seen once. CDR3 DNA: TGTGCCAGCAGTTTGGGGTTCGCGGACACTGAAGCTTTCTTT. Translating gives CASSLGFADTEAFF. This chain joins TRBV6-1 and TRBJ1-1, with D unclear. CDR1 and CDR2 (germline): MNHNS, SASEGT. This CDR3 region has 14 residues. The V end was cut by 5 bases, the J end by 3 bases, with 13 bases between.

This clone was seen a handful of times. The chain employs TRBV7-2 and TRBJ2-3; 8 bases align to TRBD2. V lost 1 base, J lost 4 bases, and 1 base stayed unmatched. Germline V CDR1 and CDR2: SGHTA, FQGNSA. CDR3 length: 14 amino acids. The chain's CDR3 is CASSLGLAPDTQYF. Written as DNA, the CDR3 is TGTGCCAGCAGCTTAGGACTAGCGCCAGATACGCAGTATTTT.

The chain has TRBV28 and TRBJ2-3; 8 bases agree with TRBD1. The junction had 4 bases not matched to a gene; V was cut back by 3 bases and J by 2 bases. Germline V gives CDR1 MDHEN, CDR2 SYDVKM. The CDR3 consists of 15 residues. CDR3 sequence reads: CASSFGTGYTDTQYF. In nucleotides, the CDR3 is TGTGCCAGCAGTTTCGGGACAGGATACACAGATACGCAGTATTTT.